This paragraph reports one T cell receptor (beta chain). In the study's own analysis: Estimated nucleated cell counts came from reference gene primer amplification. TCRdb keeps only in-frame clones here, not all; method: immunoSEQ multiplex PCR. V and J calls and clone size are those listed in that table; D and trimming were worked out from the DNA. The sample lists about 240,000 clones; approximately 90% were seen once. This specimen belongs to a study of blood T cell repertoires in COVID-19. In the study overall: Acute and convalescent COVID-19 specimens originated in the United States, Italy and Spain. The analysed material was cDNA or gDNA that came from T cells, B-cell-depleted T cells, or PBMCs.

The CDR3 is made up of 17 amino acids. The J segment lost 9 bases and the V segment lost 4 bases, leaving 16 bases of the junction unmatched. From germline, CDR1 is SGHDT and CDR2 YYEEEE. The genes are TRBV5-6 and TRBJ2-1; 10 bases map to TRBD1. The specimen sequenced was peripheral blood. This clonotype originated in a man between 60 and 75 years old who had recovered from COVID-19. Written as DNA, the CDR3 is TGTGCCAGCAGCCTCTACATTTCCGGGACAGGGGTATTTGAGCAGTTCTTC. Translating gives CASSLYISGTGVFEQFF. Filled out from reference TRBV5-6 and TRBJ2-1, the complete variable domain reads DAGVTQSPTHLIKTRGQQVTLRCSPKSGHDTVSWYQQALGQGPQFIFQYYEEEERQRGNFPDRFSGHQFPNYSSELNVNALLLGDSALYLCASSLYISGTGVFEQFFGPGTRLTVL.